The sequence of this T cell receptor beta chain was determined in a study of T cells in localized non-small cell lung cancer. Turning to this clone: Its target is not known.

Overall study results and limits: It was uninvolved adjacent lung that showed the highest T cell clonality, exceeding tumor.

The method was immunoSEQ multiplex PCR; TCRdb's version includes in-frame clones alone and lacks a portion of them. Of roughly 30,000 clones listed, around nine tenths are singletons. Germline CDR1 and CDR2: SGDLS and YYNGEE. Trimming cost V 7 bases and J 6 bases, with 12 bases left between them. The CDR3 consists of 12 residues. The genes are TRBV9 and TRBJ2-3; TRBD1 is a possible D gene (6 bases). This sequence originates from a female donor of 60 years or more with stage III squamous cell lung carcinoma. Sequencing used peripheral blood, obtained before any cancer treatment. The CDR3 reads CASGQGTDTQYF. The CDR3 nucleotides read TGTGCCAGCGGGCAGGGGACCGATACGCAGTATTTT.